The 15 T cell receptor beta chains below come from one sample, sequenced in a study of vaccination effects on CD4 cells after COVID-19. Clones were sequenced by immunoSEQ multiplex PCR, and TCRdb holds only the in-frame ones, with some missing. The repertoire has about 73,000 clones, approximately 72% of them found once; the top ten carry around 3.2%. Which antigens these TCRs recognize remains unknown. Before sequencing, viral peptide pools were used by the ViraFEST assay to expand antigen-specific CD4+ T cells. Culturing for 9 to 10 days preceded CD4+ T cell isolation. None of these healthy vaccinees had been infected with SARS-CoV-2 before vaccination. The sample was CD4+ T cells from PBMCs cultured with HCoV-NL63 spike peptides, taken before COVID-19 vaccination. All receptors come from a human donor who received a COVID-19 vaccine.

This clone occurred a few times. This rearrangement joins TRBV4-2 to TRBJ1-5; no definite D call. This CDR3 region has 12 residues. Germline CDR1 and CDR2: LGHNA and YNFKEQ. V was cut by 0 bases and J by 7 bases, with 4 bases left in between. This CDR3 reads CASSQEGQPQHF. CDR3 nucleotides: TGTGCCAGCAGCCAAGAGGGGCAGCCCCAGCATTTT.

The chain is built from TRBV18 and TRBJ1-1; 7 bases map to TRBD1. The germline V gene has CDR1 KGHSH and CDR2 LQKENI. This CDR3 region has 16 residues. Unmatched junction bases numbered 9, after V lost 5 bases and J lost 0 bases. The CDR3 sequence: CASSTTGTSMNTEAFF. In DNA, the CDR3 is TGTGCCAGCTCAACGACAGGGACCTCTATGAACACTGAAGCTTTCTTT.

In DNA, the CDR3 is TGTGCCAGTAGTACGGGACAGGGGAGGAGGACAGATACGCAGTATTTT. Translating it yields CASSTGQGRRTDTQYF. V usage is TRBV19 and J usage is TRBJ2-3; 10 bases align to TRBD1. This CDR3 has 16 amino acids. Germline V gene sequence: CDR1 LNHDA, CDR2 SQIVND (reference sequence). V was clipped by 4 bases and J by 3 bases; unmatched bases: 7.

This clone showed up just once. The gene calls are TRBV4-3 and TRBJ2-4; 8 positions match TRBD1. Germline V gives CDR1 LGHNA, CDR2 YSLEER. The junction had 7 bases not matched to a gene; V was cut back by 3 bases and J by 9 bases. The CDR3 is made up of 14 amino acids. CDR3 DNA: TGCGCCAGCAGCCAGGGGCAGGGGGCGATCATTCAGTACTTC. Protein sequence: CASSQGQGAIIQYF.

The chain employs TRBV6-2 or TRBV6-3 and TRBJ2-5; a weak D match, TRBD2 (6 bases). V lost 2 bases to trimming and J lost 5 bases, with 12 bases between them. Germline V CDR1 and CDR2: MNHEY, SVGEGT. The CDR3 runs to 14 residues. CDR3 nucleotide sequence: TGTGCCAGCAGTTACGGGGGGACTGGGGAGACCCAGTACTTC. Its translation is CASSYGGTGETQYF.

This chain connects TRBV19 to TRBJ2-3, with 7 bases aligning to TRBD1. The germline V gene encodes CDR1 LNHDA and CDR2 SQIVND (reference sequence). V shed 6 bases, J shed 2 bases, and the junction held 5 bases outside the gene matches. CDR3 length equals 14 residues. DNA for the CDR3: TGTGCCAGTAGGACGAGGGGGCTCACAGATACGCAGTATTTT. Its protein is CASRTRGLTDTQYF.

The chain joins TRBV12-5 to TRBJ1-4; perhaps TRBD1 as D (5 bases). Looked up from germline, CDR1 is LGHNT and CDR2 is FRNRAP. The CDR3 loop spans 17 amino acids. Trimming shortened V by 4 bases and J by 2 bases, and 17 bases separated the two germline ends. The CDR3 loop is CASGSYPGVATNEKLFF. DNA of the CDR3: TGTGCTAGTGGTTCGTACCCGGGGGTCGCTACTAATGAAAAACTGTTTTTT.

The V and J genes are TRBV24-1 and TRBJ2-2; possibly TRBD2 for D (6 bases). Germline V CDR1 and CDR2: KGHDR, SFDVKD. CDR3 length: 15 amino acids. The V end was cut by 2 bases, the J end by 7 bases, with 13 bases between. CDR3 protein: CATSDSGGLDGELFF. As DNA, the CDR3 is TGTGCCACCAGTGATTCCGGGGGACTCGACGGGGAGCTGTTTTTT.

The table lists this clone with a count of one. The chain has TRBV29-1 and TRBJ2-2; D perhaps matches TRBD2 (6 bases). The CDR3 is made up of 12 amino acids. CDR1 SQVTM and CDR2 ANQGSEA come from the germline V gene. CDR3 amino acids: CRGGLGGGELFF. The CDR3 bases are TGCAGGGGGGGACTGGGGGGCGGGGAGCTGTTTTTT.

The V gene is TRBV7-2, the J gene TRBJ2-3, with 13 positions matching TRBD2. With V trimmed by 1 base and J by 6 bases, 4 bases remained unmatched. This CDR3 has 16 amino acids. CDR1 is SGHTA, CDR2 FQGNSA, per germline. CDR3 residues: CASSLGTSGGGDTQYF. The CDR3, as DNA: TGTGCCAGCAGCTTAGGGACTAGCGGGGGCGGGGATACGCAGTATTTT.

The rearrangement links TRBV19 to TRBJ2-5, with TRBD2 matching 8 bases. Trimming cost V 6 bases and J 5 bases; bases outside gene matches: 11. The CDR3 loop spans 15 amino acids. In germline, CDR1 is LNHDA, CDR2 SQIVND (reference sequence). The CDR3 here is CASRPYGGGRETQYF. The CDR3, as DNA: TGTGCCAGTAGACCCTACGGGGGGGGAAGGGAGACCCAGTACTTC.

This clone occurred a few times. The gene calls are TRBV13 and TRBJ1-5; 9 bases align to TRBD1. Germline trimming cut 5 bases from V and 6 bases from J; bases unmatched to any gene: 11. Germline-derived CDR1 and CDR2 are PRHDT and FYEKMQ (reference sequence). This CDR3 is built from 16 residues. CDR3 bases: TGTGCCAGCAGCACCCGACAGGGGGTGTTAGTTCAGCCCCAGCATTTT. Translating gives CASSTRQGVLVQPQHF.

The J gene is TRBJ1-2, the V gene TRBV19, with D hard to call. CDR1 and CDR2 (germline): LNHDA, SQIVND (reference sequence). The germline V and J ends were trimmed by 3 bases and 3 bases, with 14 bases remaining between them. The length of the CDR3 is 15 residues. CDR3 loop: CASSIRTKGDYGYTF. The CDR3 DNA reads as TGTGCCAGTAGTATTCGGACCAAGGGAGACTATGGCTACACCTTC.

This rearrangement joins TRBV18 to TRBJ2-4; 9 nucleotides agree with TRBD1. Unmatched junction bases numbered 7, after V lost 3 bases and J lost 1 base. The germline gives CDR1 KGHSH, CDR2 LQKENI. CDR3 length equals 17 residues. This chain's CDR3 is CASSPLSGTGAKNIQYF. The CDR3 nucleotides read TGTGCCAGCTCACCTCTTTCCGGGACAGGGGCCAAAAACATTCAGTACTTC. Full variable domain (missing parts from reference TRBV18 and TRBJ2-4): NAGVMQNPRHLVRRRGQEARLRCSPMKGHSHVYWYRQLPEEGLKFMVYLQKENIIDESGMPKERFSAEFPKEGPSILRIQQVVRGDSAAYFCASSPLSGTGAKNIQYFGAGTRLSVL.

The rearrangement uses TRBV7-3 and TRBJ2-5, with 11 positions matching TRBD1. V lost 0 bases and J lost 2; bases outside the gene matches: 5. Germline lookup yields CDR1 SGHTA and CDR2 FQGTGA. There are 17 residues in the CDR3. The CDR3 reads CASSLTGTGGPQETQYF. CDR3 bases: TGTGCCAGCAGCTTAACTGGGACAGGGGGACCACAAGAGACCCAGTACTTC. Full variable domain (outside the CDR3, taken from reference TRBV7-3 and TRBJ2-5): GAGVSQTPSNKVTEKGKYVELRCDPISGHTALYWYRQSLGQGPEFLIYFQGTGAADDSGLPNDRFFAVRPEGSVSTLKIQRTERGDSAVYLCASSLTGTGGPQETQYFGPGTRLLVL.